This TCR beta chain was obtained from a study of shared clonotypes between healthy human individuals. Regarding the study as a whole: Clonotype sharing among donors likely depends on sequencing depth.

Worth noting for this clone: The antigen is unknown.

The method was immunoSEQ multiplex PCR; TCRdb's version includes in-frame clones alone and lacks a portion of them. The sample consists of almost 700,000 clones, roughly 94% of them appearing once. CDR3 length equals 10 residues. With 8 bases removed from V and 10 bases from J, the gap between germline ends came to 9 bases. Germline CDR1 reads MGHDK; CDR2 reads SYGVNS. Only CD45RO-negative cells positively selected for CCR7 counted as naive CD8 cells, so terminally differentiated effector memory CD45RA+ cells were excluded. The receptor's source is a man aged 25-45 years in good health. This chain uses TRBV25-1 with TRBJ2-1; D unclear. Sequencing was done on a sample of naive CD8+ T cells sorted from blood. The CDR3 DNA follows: TGTGCCAGCGGACGGGCAGAGCAGTTCTTC. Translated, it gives CASGRAEQFF.